The T cell receptor beta chain under discussion was sequenced for a study of T-cell reconstitution after alpha-beta-depleted transplantation in children. Preparation of the TCRbeta library involved a method that used unique molecular identifiers. TCRdb re-called the PCR reads through MiXCR, storing one row per CDR3 protein. The sample holds under 300,000 distinct CDR3 sequences, around 8.9% seen once. Germline CDR1 is KGHDR and CDR2 is SFDVKD. The CDR3 has 13 residues. With 2 bases removed from V and 3 bases from J, the gap between germline ends came to 7 bases. This clonotype was detected many times.

Sample: PBMCs from the stem cell graft donor, taken from the stem cell graft. The clonotype was recovered from a human donor who donated a stem cell graft to a child with SCID. The chain uses TRBV24-1 and TRBJ2-7; D is undetermined. The CDR3: CATSDSENYEQYF. The CDR3 DNA reads as TGTGCCACCAGTGATTCGGAGAACTACGAGCAGTACTTC.